The 11 T cell receptor beta chains below come from one sample, sequenced in a study of T-cell memory formation after mild COVID-19. Each CDR3 protein gets one entry after TCRdb re-called the 5' RACE reads with MiXCR. The sample yields approximately 400,000 distinct CDR3 sequences, approximately 18% seen once. Sequenced: PBMCs or a T cell subset sorted from them (not recorded which). These receptors originate from a man between 18 and 35 years old who had mild COVID-19 (a few samples of this study predate the infection). Cell type and time point are not known.

This clonotype came up a few times. The chain links TRBV28 to TRBJ2-2; D is unclear. Between the trimmed V and J ends, which lost 6 bases and 4 bases, there was a span of 6 bases. This CDR3 region has 12 residues. Per the germline V gene, CDR1 is MDHEN and CDR2 is SYDVKM. The CDR3 here is CASRWITGELFF. CDR3 in DNA: TGTGCCAGCAGATGGATCACCGGGGAGCTGTTTTTT.

The chain uses TRBV3-1 and TRBJ2-5; D is possibly TRBD2 (5 bases). CDR3 length: 14 amino acids. The germline V gene has CDR1 LGHDT and CDR2 YNNKEL (reference sequence). Between the trimmed V and J ends, which lost 2 bases and 0 bases, there was a span of 7 bases. Here the CDR3 reads CASSQLANQETQYF. DNA of the CDR3: TGTGCCAGCAGCCAATTAGCGAACCAAGAGACCCAGTACTTC.

V is TRBV24-1 and J is TRBJ2-2; 8 nucleotides line up with TRBD2. CDR1 and CDR2 (germline): KGHDR, SFDVKD. V dropped 1 base and J dropped 3; count of bases not matched to a gene: 3. The CDR3 extends over 16 amino acids. The CDR3 loop is CATSDFGLADTGELFF. The CDR3 bases are TGTGCCACCAGTGATTTTGGACTAGCCGACACCGGGGAGCTGTTTTTT.

The chain carries TRBV5-1 and TRBJ2-7; 7 nucleotides align to TRBD1. CDR3 length: 15 residues. V trimming: 4 bases; J trimming: 5 bases; junction bases outside the gene matches: 12. The germline V gene has CDR1 SGHRS and CDR2 YFSETQ. CDR3 coding DNA: TGCGCCAGCAGCCTAGACAGGGTCTTGGTCAACGAGCAGTACTTC. Translating gives CASSLDRVLVNEQYF.

For this clonotype: A read error may produce the germline difference seen at one junction end. V and J are TRBV7-2 and TRBJ2-6; D is unresolved. Germline CDR1 reads SGHTA; CDR2 reads FQGNSA. The CDR3 totals 12 residues. The CDR3 DNA reads TGTGCCAGCAGCGGACGTTCTCCCCTTTGGAGTTTC. Amino acids: CASSGRSPLWSF.

A few counts support this clonotype. The rearrangement links TRBV7-2 to TRBJ2-7; D unresolved. V gave up 1 base and J gave up 6 bases, with 10 bases separating them. CDR1 and CDR2 from the germline V gene are SGHTA and FQGNSA. The CDR3 length is 13 residues. The CDR3 here is CASSLGPQFEQYV. CDR3 nucleotides: TGTGCCAGCAGCTTAGGTCCCCAGTTCGAGCAGTACGTC.

The chain uses TRBV9 and TRBJ2-1; D uncertain. Germline loops: CDR1 SGDLS, CDR2 YYNGEE. The V gene lost 4 bases and the J gene lost 6 bases, with 11 bases spanning the gap. The CDR3 runs 13 residues. CDR3 in DNA: TGTGCCAGCAGCTCCTCAGACGGCAATGAGCAGTTCTTC. Protein sequence: CASSSSDGNEQFF.

This clonotype was seen ten or more times. The chain recombines TRBV19 with TRBJ1-5, with 8 bases fitting TRBD1. The CDR3 has 16 residues. V trimming: 5 bases; J trimming: 7 bases; junction bases outside the gene matches: 13. The V gene's germline CDR1 is LNHDA and CDR2 SQIVND (reference sequence). The CDR3 DNA is TGTGCCAGTAGTGGGCCGGGACAGGCCCCACGGCAGCCCCAGCATTTT. It codes for CASSGPGQAPRQPQHF.

The V and J genes are TRBV7-8 and TRBJ2-1; D possibly uses TRBD1 or TRBD2 (5 bases each). Germline CDR1 and CDR2: SGHVS and FQNEAQ. CDR3 size: 16 residues. Between the trimmed V and J ends, which lost 2 bases and 4 bases, there was a span of 15 bases. CDR3 region: CASSLRAGTGYNEQFF. In DNA form, the CDR3 reads TGTGCCAGCAGCTTACGGGCTGGGACGGGATACAATGAGCAGTTCTTC.

This rearrangement joins TRBV6-5 to TRBJ1-4; weak D call: TRBD1 (5 bases). Trimming took off 0 bases at V and 2 bases at J, with 7 bases between the two ends. CDR3 length: 15 residues. Germline V gene sequence: CDR1 MNHEY, CDR2 SVGAGI. The CDR3 DNA reads as TGTGCCAGCAGTTACTCGCGGGGGACTAATGAAAAACTGTTTTTT. Its protein product is CASSYSRGTNEKLFF.

This chain links TRBV30 with TRBJ1-6; D call uncertain. The V gene lost 1 base and the J gene lost 1 base, with 2 bases spanning the gap. Germline loops: CDR1 GTSNPN, CDR2 SVGIG (reference sequence). The length of the CDR3 is 13 residues. The CDR3: CAWSASYNSPLHF. In DNA form, the CDR3 reads TGTGCCTGGAGTGCGTCCTATAATTCACCCCTCCACTTT.